The rows below give T cell receptor beta chains drawn from one sample of a study of Ad26.COV2.S vaccination and SARS-CoV-2 variants. Produced via immunoSEQ multiplex PCR; TCRdb's table is partial and in-frame only. The sample yields a few hundred thousand clones, 80% to 90% seen once. Material: peripheral blood, obtained in a trial of Ad26.COV2.S vaccine versus placebo. These receptors all stem from a person between 18 and 59 years old who received the Ad26.COV2.S COVID-19 vaccine or a placebo. Both conserved end residues are part of each CDR3. A D gene is named only where the DNA matches it firmly. Size values are once, few and many counts, or a class for expanded clones, and some rows have none.

V gene: TRBV7-2; clone size: .; J gene: TRBJ1-2; D gene: TRBD1; CDR3 protein: CASSPTGGFGYTF; CDR3 DNA: TGTGCCAGCAGCCCGACAGGGGGCTTTGGCTACACCTTC
V gene: TRBV30; clone size: .; J gene: TRBJ2-3; D gene: .; CDR3 protein: CAWSQGMRDTQYF; CDR3 DNA: TGTGCCTGGAGTCAGGGCATGAGAGATACGCAGTATTTT
V gene: TRBV19; clone size: once; J gene: TRBJ1-2; D gene: .; CDR3 protein: CASSMSGPEDGYTF; CDR3 DNA: TGTGCCAGTAGTATGTCAGGGCCTGAGGATGGCTACACCTTC
V gene: TRBV6-4; clone size: .; J gene: TRBJ2-5; D gene: .; CDR3 protein: CASSERASLAGETQYF; CDR3 DNA: TGTGCCAGCAGTGAAAGGGCTAGTCTTGCGGGAGAGACCCAGTACTTC
V gene: TRBV6-4; clone size: once; J gene: TRBJ2-2; D gene: .; CDR3 protein: CASSDRGWDCGRNTGELFF; CDR3 DNA: TGTGCCAGCAGTGACAGGGGGTGGGACTGCGGGAGGAACACCGGGGAGCTGTTTTTT
V gene: TRBV7-2; clone size: .; J gene: TRBJ1-1; D gene: .; CDR3 protein: CAIGGRANTEAFF; CDR3 DNA: TGTGCCATTGGGGGACGGGCGAACACTGAAGCTTTCTTT
V gene: TRBV7-8; clone size: .; J gene: TRBJ1-3; D gene: .; CDR3 protein: CASSLAGGITPNTIYF; CDR3 DNA: TGTGCCAGCAGCTTAGCGGGGGGGATTACCCCCAACACCATATATTTT
V gene: TRBV10-3; clone size: .; J gene: TRBJ1-1; D gene: .; CDR3 protein: CAISESANTEAFF; CDR3 DNA: TGTGCCATCAGTGAGTCGGCGAACACTGAAGCTTTCTTT
V gene: TRBV4-2; clone size: .; J gene: TRBJ1-2; D gene: .; CDR3 protein: CASSQDIGRSYGYTF; CDR3 DNA: TGTGCCAGCAGCCAGGACATCGGGAGAAGCTATGGCTACACCTTC
V gene: TRBV3-1/TRBV3-2; clone size: .; J gene: TRBJ1-3; D gene: TRBD1; CDR3 protein: CASSHLQGATGNTIYF; CDR3 DNA: TGTGCCAGCAGCCACTTACAGGGGGCCACTGGAAACACCATATATTTT
V gene: TRBV6-4; clone size: .; J gene: TRBJ2-7; D gene: .; CDR3 protein: CASSEGRQAPYEQYF; CDR3 DNA: TGTGCCAGCAGTGAAGGTAGGCAGGCTCCCTACGAGCAGTACTTC
V gene: TRBV6-2/TRBV6-3; clone size: .; J gene: TRBJ1-6; D gene: TRBD1; CDR3 protein: CASSSAQGRDSPLHF; CDR3 DNA: TGTGCCAGCAGTTCCGCACAGGGGCGTGATTCACCCCTCCACTTT
V gene: TRBV7-8; clone size: once; J gene: TRBJ1-6; D gene: .; CDR3 protein: CASSLAYNSYNSPLHF; CDR3 DNA: TGTGCCAGCAGCTTAGCATATAACTCCTATAATTCACCCCTCCACTTT
V gene: TRBV9; clone size: .; J gene: TRBJ1-5; D gene: TRBD1; CDR3 protein: CASSVQGGRQPQHF; CDR3 DNA: TGTGCCAGCAGCGTTCAGGGGGGTAGACAGCCCCAGCATTTT
V gene: TRBV9; clone size: .; J gene: TRBJ2-5; D gene: TRBD1; CDR3 protein: CASSGQAQETQYF; CDR3 DNA: TGTGCCAGCAGTGGACAGGCTCAAGAGACCCAGTACTTC
V gene: TRBV18; clone size: .; J gene: TRBJ2-3; D gene: TRBD1; CDR3 protein: CASSPGGTGHADTQYF; CDR3 DNA: TGTGCCAGCTCACCCGGGGGGACAGGGCATGCAGATACGCAGTATTTT
V gene: TRBV11-1; clone size: .; J gene: TRBJ2-5; D gene: .; CDR3 protein: CASSLDPLAYQETQYF; CDR3 DNA: TGTGCCAGCAGCTTAGACCCGCTAGCGTACCAAGAGACCCAGTACTTC
V gene: TRBV19; clone size: many; J gene: TRBJ1-4; D gene: .; CDR3 protein: CASSDLDRGGWATNEKLFF; CDR3 DNA: TGTGCCAGTTCGGACTTGGACAGAGGGGGATGGGCAACTAATGAAAAACTGTTTTTT
V gene: TRBV5-5; clone size: .; J gene: TRBJ2-6; D gene: .; CDR3 protein: CASSPPGAGANVLTF; CDR3 DNA: TGTGCCAGCAGCCCCCCCGGGGCCGGGGCCAACGTCCTGACTTTC
V gene: TRBV9; clone size: .; J gene: TRBJ2-1; D gene: TRBD2; CDR3 protein: CASSNPGLAGLSSYNEQFF; CDR3 DNA: TGTGCCAGCAGCAATCCGGGACTAGCGGGCCTCTCCTCCTACAATGAGCAGTTCTTC
V gene: TRBV29-1; clone size: .; J gene: TRBJ1-2; D gene: .; CDR3 protein: CSVDTGGNYGYTF; CDR3 DNA: TGCAGCGTCGACACAGGAGGGAACTATGGCTACACCTTC
V gene: TRBV30; clone size: .; J gene: TRBJ2-3; D gene: TRBD2; CDR3 protein: CAWSLTSGMSDTQYF; CDR3 DNA: TGTGCCTGGAGTCTGACTAGCGGGATGTCAGATACGCAGTATTTT
V gene: TRBV12-3/TRBV12-4; clone size: .; J gene: TRBJ1-5; D gene: .; CDR3 protein: CASSLGGQPQHF; CDR3 DNA: TGTGCCAGCAGTTTGGGGGGGCAGCCCCAGCATTTT
V gene: TRBV5-1; clone size: .; J gene: TRBJ2-7; D gene: .; CDR3 protein: CASSLAGTSLEQYF; CDR3 DNA: TGCGCCAGCAGCTTAGCCGGGACTTCTCTGGAGCAGTACTTC
V gene: TRBV11-3; clone size: .; J gene: TRBJ2-3; D gene: .; CDR3 protein: CASSRKGISTDTQYF; CDR3 DNA: TGTGCCAGCAGCCGGAAGGGGATCAGCACAGATACGCAGTATTTT
V gene: TRBV6-5; clone size: .; J gene: TRBJ1-3; D gene: .; CDR3 protein: CASSYGGRAGNTIYF; CDR3 DNA: TGTGCCAGCAGTTATGGTGGCAGGGCTGGAAACACCATATATTTT
V gene: TRBV7-9; clone size: few; J gene: TRBJ1-6; D gene: .; CDR3 protein: CASSSRSPGSYNSPLHF; CDR3 DNA: TGTGCCAGCAGCTCCCGCTCCCCCGGCTCCTATAATTCACCCCTCCACTTT
V gene: TRBV7-3; clone size: .; J gene: TRBJ2-5; D gene: .; CDR3 protein: CASSSQRGETQYF; CDR3 DNA: TGTGCCAGCAGCTCTCAGAGGGGAGAGACCCAGTACTTC
V gene: TRBV6-6; clone size: .; J gene: TRBJ2-3; D gene: .; CDR3 protein: CASSPEGEADTQYF; CDR3 DNA: TGTGCCAGCAGTCCTGAGGGGGAGGCGGATACGCAGTATTTT
V gene: TRBV19; clone size: .; J gene: TRBJ2-7; D gene: TRBD1; CDR3 protein: CASSMVGTGPHEQYF; CDR3 DNA: TGTGCCAGTAGTATGGTTGGGACAGGGCCCCACGAGCAGTACTTC
V gene: TRBV7-2; clone size: few; J gene: TRBJ1-4; D gene: .; CDR3 protein: CASSSYQAHGEKLFF; CDR3 DNA: TGTGCCAGCAGCTCATACCAGGCCCATGGTGAAAAACTGTTTTTT
V gene: TRBV24-1; clone size: .; J gene: TRBJ2-7; D gene: TRBD2; CDR3 protein: CATSDGGSDEQYF; CDR3 DNA: TGTGCCACCAGTGATGGCGGGAGCGACGAGCAGTACTTC
V gene: TRBV4-1; clone size: once; J gene: TRBJ2-5; D gene: .; CDR3 protein: CASSLQGRETQYF; CDR3 DNA: TGCGCCAGCAGCCTTCAGGGTCGAGAGACCCAGTACTTC
V gene: TRBV6-2/TRBV6-3; clone size: .; J gene: TRBJ1-1; D gene: TRBD1; CDR3 protein: CASSPTGITEAFF; CDR3 DNA: TGTGCCAGCAGTCCGACAGGGATCACTGAAGCTTTCTTT
V gene: TRBV6-6; clone size: .; J gene: TRBJ2-7; D gene: TRBD1; CDR3 protein: CASSAGQGTYEQYF; CDR3 DNA: TGTGCCAGCAGTGCTGGACAGGGTACCTACGAGCAGTACTTC
V gene: TRBV7-3; clone size: .; J gene: TRBJ1-1; D gene: TRBD1; CDR3 protein: CASSATGGTEAFF; CDR3 DNA: TGTGCCAGCAGCGCGACAGGGGGCACTGAAGCTTTCTTT
V gene: TRBV7-9; clone size: .; J gene: TRBJ2-3; D gene: .; CDR3 protein: CASSLVGSSTDTQYF; CDR3 DNA: TGTGCCAGCAGCTTAGTGGGGTCTAGCACAGATACGCAGTATTTT
V gene: TRBV5-1; clone size: .; J gene: TRBJ1-2; D gene: TRBD1; CDR3 protein: CASSLPTGGAGYGYTF; CDR3 DNA: TGCGCCAGCAGCTTGCCAACAGGGGGCGCAGGGTATGGCTACACCTTC
V gene: TRBV4-1; clone size: .; J gene: TRBJ2-5; D gene: TRBD2; CDR3 protein: CASRQSSGRIEETQYF; CDR3 DNA: TGCGCCAGCAGGCAATCTAGCGGGAGGATCGAAGAGACCCAGTACTTC
V gene: TRBV7-9; clone size: .; J gene: TRBJ2-2; D gene: .; CDR3 protein: CASSLGVRELFF; CDR3 DNA: TGTGCCAGCAGCTTAGGAGTTCGGGAGCTGTTTTTT
V gene: TRBV7-2; clone size: .; J gene: TRBJ1-1; D gene: TRBD1; CDR3 protein: CASSPGTGGRGKAFF; CDR3 DNA: TGTGCCAGCAGCCCCGGGACAGGGGGCCGGGGGAAAGCTTTCTTT
V gene: TRBV7-6; clone size: .; J gene: TRBJ2-1; D gene: .; CDR3 protein: CASSLRVVSEQFF; CDR3 DNA: TGTGCCAGCAGCTTAAGAGTAGTCAGTGAGCAGTTCTTC
V gene: TRBV12-3/TRBV12-4; clone size: .; J gene: TRBJ1-2; D gene: .; CDR3 protein: CASSQHRDGYTF; CDR3 DNA: TGTGCCAGCAGTCAGCACAGGGACGGCTACACCTTC
V gene: TRBV9; clone size: .; J gene: TRBJ1-2; D gene: .; CDR3 protein: CASSVAGHYGYTF; CDR3 DNA: TGTGCCAGCAGCGTGGCGGGTCACTATGGCTACACCTTC
V gene: TRBV7-9; clone size: .; J gene: TRBJ1-6; D gene: .; CDR3 protein: CASSLASAGRGSPLHF; CDR3 DNA: TGTGCCAGCAGCTTAGCATCGGCAGGGAGGGGTTCACCCCTCCACTTT
V gene: TRBV6-1; clone size: .; J gene: TRBJ1-2; D gene: .; CDR3 protein: CASSELGGLNGYTF; CDR3 DNA: TGTGCCAGCAGTGAACTTGGGGGGCTGAATGGCTACACCTTC
V gene: TRBV19; clone size: .; J gene: TRBJ2-3; D gene: TRBD2; CDR3 protein: CASSIGRTDTQYF; CDR3 DNA: TGTGCCAGTAGTATCGGGAGGACAGATACGCAGTATTTT
V gene: TRBV5-1; clone size: .; J gene: TRBJ2-1; D gene: TRBD1; CDR3 protein: CASSLAVGGQGSNEQFF; CDR3 DNA: TGCGCCAGCAGCTTGGCCGTTGGGGGACAGGGGTCCAATGAGCAGTTCTTC
V gene: TRBV30; clone size: .; J gene: TRBJ1-2; D gene: TRBD1; CDR3 protein: CAWSVGLDRSLGYTF; CDR3 DNA: TGTGCCTGGAGTGTAGGGTTGGACAGGTCTCTTGGCTACACCTTC
V gene: TRBV5-1; clone size: .; J gene: TRBJ2-2; D gene: TRBD1; CDR3 protein: CASSWWDSPYTGELFF; CDR3 DNA: TGCGCCAGCAGCTGGTGGGACAGCCCTTACACCGGGGAGCTGTTTTTT
V gene: TRBV18; clone size: .; J gene: TRBJ1-1; D gene: .; CDR3 protein: CASSKLRGGTEAFF; CDR3 DNA: TGTGCCAGCTCAAAACTGAGGGGGGGCACTGAAGCTTTCTTT
V gene: TRBV7-2; clone size: once; J gene: TRBJ1-1; D gene: TRBD1; CDR3 protein: CASGRTGSMNTEAFF; CDR3 DNA: TGTGCCAGCGGGAGGACAGGTTCGATGAACACTGAAGCTTTCTTT
V gene: TRBV5-4; clone size: .; J gene: TRBJ2-5; D gene: .; CDR3 protein: CASSPAGAYQETQYF; CDR3 DNA: TGTGCCAGCAGCCCAGCAGGGGCGTACCAAGAGACCCAGTACTTC
V gene: TRBV5-1; clone size: .; J gene: TRBJ2-7; D gene: TRBD1; CDR3 protein: CASSIRDRGNEQYF; CDR3 DNA: TGCGCCAGCAGCATCCGGGACAGGGGTAACGAGCAGTACTTC